One and the same sample provided the 4 T cell receptor beta chains below, sequenced in a study of T cell clones after liver transplantation. Clones were read by immunoSEQ multiplex PCR, and TCRdb kept only the in-frame ones, dropping some. The data contain roughly 100,000 clones, around four fifths of them singletons. Specimen: CD4+ T cells from blood, collected roughly 50 months after liver transplant. The origin of the receptors is a human patient who received a liver transplant. Some T cells may be provided by the graft donor.

CDR3 in DNA: TGTGCCAGCAGTATAGCGGGGGATACAGACTACGAGCAGTACTTC. The encoded protein is CASSIAGDTDYEQYF. The rearrangement joins TRBV28 to TRBJ2-7; 9 nucleotides align to TRBD2. This CDR3 has 15 residues. The V gene's germline CDR1 is MDHEN and CDR2 SYDVKM. V was clipped by 5 bases and J by 3 bases; unmatched bases: 8.

The V call is TRBV9, the J call TRBJ2-1; the D gene could be TRBD1 or TRBD2 (5 bases each). Germline values: CDR1 SGDLS, CDR2 YYNGEE. Trimming pared 4 bases from V and 1 base from J, leaving 12 bases between. The CDR3 has 15 residues. CDR3 protein: CASSRGVGSYNEQFF. The CDR3 DNA reads as TGTGCCAGCAGCAGGGGAGTGGGGTCCTACAATGAGCAGTTCTTC.

The chain couples TRBV5-1 to TRBJ2-5; no clear D. Germline loops: CDR1 SGHRS, CDR2 YFSETQ. The CDR3 sequence is 13 residues long. Trimming took 2 bases from V and 1 from J, leaving 6 bases between them. CDR3 sequence reads: CASSFGSQETQYF. DNA of the CDR3: TGCGCCAGCAGCTTCGGCTCCCAAGAGACCCAGTACTTC.

The chain is built from TRBV6-6 and TRBJ2-7; 9 nucleotides agree with TRBD2. The trim removed 2 bases at V and 6 bases at J, leaving 8 bases unmatched. The germline gives CDR1 MNHNY, CDR2 SVGAGI (reference sequence). This CDR3 has 15 residues. The CDR3 DNA sequence: TGTGCCAGCAGTTACGTAGCGGGAGTCACCTCCGAGCAGTACTTC. Amino acids: CASSYVAGVTSEQYF.